This TCR beta chain was captured in a study of blood T cells in healthy people across ages. Overall study context: There was about one barcoded beta molecule captured by template switching per two T cells. Findings and limits, study-wide: TCR beta diversity, measured per million T cells, fell in a roughly linear way with age.

The sample, roughly 9.1 milliliters of peripheral blood, was drawn from each donor. Combining a sample-barcoded 5' primer with a J-beta primer mix, a second PCR ran for roughly 7 to 11 cycles. TCRdb called the 5' RACE reads again in MiXCR, with one record for every CDR3 protein. The sample has some 940,000 distinct CDR3 sequences; approximately 32% are singletons. Per the germline V gene, CDR1 is LNHDA and CDR2 is SQIVND (reference sequence). The CDR3 runs 14 residues. The V segment lost 5 bases and the J segment 4 bases; nucleotides outside the gene matches: 5. On this clonotype itself: Its antigen is not known.

These same records also appear under a second study, on T cells of mothers and their children. That paper states: At a sensitivity of roughly 90 clones per million clonotypes, no persistent microchimeric T cell clones appeared.

Material for sequencing was blood. The genes are TRBV19 and TRBJ1-5; the match to TRBD1 covers 7 bases. This receptor was taken from a woman between 35 and 50 years old in good health. As DNA, the CDR3 is TGTGCCAGTAGTTTCCAACAGGGGAATCAGCCCCAGCATTTT. Translation gives CASSFQQGNQPQHF.